The present T cell receptor beta chain was sequenced within a study of cytomegalovirus exposure and HLA in healthy donors. This CDR3 is 16 amino acids long. This clone has just a few counts. Its antigen is not known. General study points: A link between a missense DCLRE1C variant and TCR beta V- and J-gene trimming emerged from a later analysis. Researchers left out some V segments, among them TRBV6-2 and TRBV6-3, as indistinguishable. Many donors shared some public TCRs, even though most TCR sequences were rare.

13 Jbeta primers and 60 Vbeta primers were used for the PCR. As processed by the authors: In a later analysis, the count reached about 82 million unique TCR beta chains, with roughly 9.9 million shared. The method was immunoSEQ multiplex PCR; TCRdb's version includes in-frame clones alone and lacks a portion of them. The V and J calls and the clone size are those of that table, but D and trimming were determined from the DNA. The table shows some 160,000 clones, with approximately 80% occurring only once. The clonotype comes from a woman between 45 and 65 years old in good health and CMV-seronegative. This chain links TRBV21-1 with TRBJ1-3; the table's D call of TRBD1 was not tested on the DNA. TRBV21-1 corresponds to a pseudogene. The specimen was PBMCs. CDR3 sequence reads: CASSPGVLSSGNTIYF. CDR3 bases: TGTGCCAGCAGCCCAGGGGTCCTTAGCTCTGGAAACACCATATATTTT.